This entry lists 4 T cell receptor beta chains sequenced from one sample in a study of CD8+ T cells in alopecia areata. Extracted RNA was reverse transcribed into cDNA, the sequencing template. Produced via immunoSEQ multiplex PCR; TCRdb's table is partial and in-frame only. The data show 200,000 or so clones, about three fifths seen once. Treatment defined: oral pan-JAK inhibitor, 5-10 mg twice daily. The sample consisted of CD4+ T cells sorted from blood, taken at week 24, from a patient treated with tofacitinib. The receptors derive from a human donor with alopecia areata.

This clone occurred a few times. The chain employs TRBV7-9 and TRBJ1-5, with 8 bases lining up with TRBD1. The length of the CDR3 is 17 residues. The V gene end was trimmed by 1 base and the J gene end by 3 bases; junction bases not matched to a gene: 8. CDR1 SEHNR and CDR2 FQNEAQ come from the germline V gene (reference sequence). The CDR3, as DNA: TGTGCCAGCAGCTTAGTCATCGGACAGGGCCACAATCAGCCCCAGCATTTT. It translates to CASSLVIGQGHNQPQHF. Variable domain in full (rest from reference TRBV7-9 and TRBJ1-5): DTGVSQNPRHKITKRGQNVTFRCDPISEHNRLYWYRQTLGQGPEFLTYFQNEAQLEKSRLLSDRFSAERPKGSFSTLEIQRTEQGDSAMYLCASSLVIGQGHNQPQHFGDGTRLSIL.

V and J are TRBV7-9 and TRBJ2-2; 8 nucleotides align to TRBD1. The CDR3 sequence is 18 residues long. V shed 5 bases and J 8 bases; nucleotides not matched to a gene: 19. Germline loops: CDR1 SEHNR, CDR2 FQNEAQ (reference sequence). CDR3 loop: CASSARVRGPSEKGELFF. The DNA for the CDR3 is TGTGCCAGCAGCGCCAGAGTCAGGGGGCCCTCGGAGAAAGGGGAGCTGTTTTTT.

The chain combines TRBV9 with TRBJ2-7; D gene uncertain. The CDR3 runs to 15 residues. The germline gives CDR1 SGDLS, CDR2 YYNGEE. The germline V and J ends were trimmed by 0 bases and 3 bases, with 13 bases remaining between them. The CDR3 sequence is CASSVDVGADYEQYF. The CDR3 nucleotides read TGTGCCAGCAGCGTAGATGTTGGCGCGGACTACGAGCAGTACTTC.

The chain uses TRBV30 and TRBJ2-2, with 12 bases aligning to TRBD2. CDR3 length: 17 residues. V shed 0 bases, J shed 7 bases, and the junction held 9 bases outside the gene matches. Germline V lookup: CDR1 GTSNPN, CDR2 SVGIG (reference sequence). CDR3 region: CAWSVRLAGEQNGELFF. CDR3 nucleotides: TGTGCCTGGAGTGTACGACTAGCGGGAGAGCAGAACGGGGAGCTGTTTTTT.